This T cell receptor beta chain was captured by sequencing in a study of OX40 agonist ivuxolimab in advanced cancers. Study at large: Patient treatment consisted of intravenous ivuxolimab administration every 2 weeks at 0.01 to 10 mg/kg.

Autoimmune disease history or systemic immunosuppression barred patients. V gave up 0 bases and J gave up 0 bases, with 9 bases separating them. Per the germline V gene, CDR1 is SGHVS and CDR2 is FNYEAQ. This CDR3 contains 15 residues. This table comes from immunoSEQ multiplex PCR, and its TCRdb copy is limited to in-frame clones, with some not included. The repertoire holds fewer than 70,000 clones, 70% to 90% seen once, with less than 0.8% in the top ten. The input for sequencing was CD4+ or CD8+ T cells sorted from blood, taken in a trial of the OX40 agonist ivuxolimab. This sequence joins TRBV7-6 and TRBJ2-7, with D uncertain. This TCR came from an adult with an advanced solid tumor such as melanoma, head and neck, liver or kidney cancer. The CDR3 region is CASSLAGASSYEQYF. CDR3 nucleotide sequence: TGTGCCAGCAGCTTAGCTGGTGCAAGCTCCTACGAGCAGTACTTC.